This TCR beta chain derives from a study of beta chain features in type 1 diabetes. Study summary: Patients looked much like healthy donors when it came to age, gender and cell yields. General study points: More deletions and fewer insertions at VDJ junctions were found in patients with type 1 diabetes.

Notes on this clone: Its antigen is as yet unknown.

Trimming took 5 bases from V and 9 from J; bases not matched to a gene: 21. The CDR3 sequence is 17 residues long. The germline V gene has CDR1 LNHNV and CDR2 YYDKDF (reference sequence). Investigators reverse transcribed all isolated RNA, so they sequenced expressed TCRB transcripts. The data were produced by immunoSEQ multiplex PCR, yet TCRdb's version contains in-frame clones alone and is incomplete. Of roughly 610,000 clones listed, 15% to 18% are singletons. A CD45RO/CCR7/CD25/CD127/CD95/CD27 panel sorted naive, central memory, regulatory and stem cell-like memory CD4+ cells. Purity (above 98%) was reached by all sorted populations.

This sequence was found in a man between 18 and 35 years old in good health. The genes are TRBV15 and TRBJ2-5; 7 bases match TRBD1. The sample comprised naive CD4+ T cells from blood. The CDR3 is CATSGRDSWYDRPAQYF. CDR3 DNA: TGTGCCACCAGCGGTCGGGACAGTTGGTATGACCGTCCGGCCCAGTACTTC. Full variable domain (missing parts from reference TRBV15 and TRBJ2-5): DAMVIQNPRYQVTQFGKPVTLSCSQTLNHNVMYWYQQKSSQAPKLLFHYYDKDFNNEADTPDNFQSRRPNTSFCFLDIRSPGLGDTAMYLCATSGRDSWYDRPAQYFGPGTRLLVL.